This T cell receptor (beta chain) was documented in a study of T cell repertoires in cytomegalovirus infection. Study background: HLA-B-restricted CMV epitopes that are well studied, plus recently identified HLA-C-restricted ones, were used by the study. Both a matching HLA type and CMV infection were indicated by public TCR beta signatures.

General observations from the study: Dominant in the ex vivo response were TCR beta clonotypes restricted by HLA-C and specific for CMV.

TCRdb called the reads again in MiXCR, with one record for every CDR3 protein. Of a few hundred thousand distinct CDR3 sequences listed, about 39% are singletons. This clonotype is a singleton in its sample. Its antigen is currently unknown. Germline values: CDR1 MDHEN, CDR2 SYDVKM. J lost 7 bases, V lost 6 bases, and 6 bases had no gene match. This CDR3 spans 13 amino acids. The clonotype originates from a human donor in good health (CMV status not recorded). Some clones in this sample may be carry-over from other donors' samples. The input for sequencing was cultured PBMCs, taken from culture after CMV antigen stimulation. The chain employs TRBV28 and TRBJ2-7, with 10 bases matching TRBD1. In DNA form, the CDR3 reads TGTGCCAGCAGGAGACAGGGGGCGGGGGAGCAGTACTTC. This translates into CASRRQGAGEQYF.